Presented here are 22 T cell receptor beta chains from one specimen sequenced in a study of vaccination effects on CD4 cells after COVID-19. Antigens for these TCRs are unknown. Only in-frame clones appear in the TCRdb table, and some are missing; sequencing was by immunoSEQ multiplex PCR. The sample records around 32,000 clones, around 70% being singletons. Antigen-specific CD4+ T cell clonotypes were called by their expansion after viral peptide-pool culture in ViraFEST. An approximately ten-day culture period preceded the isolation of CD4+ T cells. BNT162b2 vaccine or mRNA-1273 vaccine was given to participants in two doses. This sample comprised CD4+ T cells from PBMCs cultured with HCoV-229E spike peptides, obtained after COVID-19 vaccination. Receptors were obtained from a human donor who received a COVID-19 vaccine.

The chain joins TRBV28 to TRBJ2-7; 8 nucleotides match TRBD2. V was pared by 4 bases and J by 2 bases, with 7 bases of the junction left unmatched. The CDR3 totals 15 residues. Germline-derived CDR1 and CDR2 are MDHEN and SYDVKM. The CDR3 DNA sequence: TGTGCCAGCAGTTCCCCCCGAGCGGGAGCCTACGAGCAGTACTTC. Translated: CASSSPRAGAYEQYF.

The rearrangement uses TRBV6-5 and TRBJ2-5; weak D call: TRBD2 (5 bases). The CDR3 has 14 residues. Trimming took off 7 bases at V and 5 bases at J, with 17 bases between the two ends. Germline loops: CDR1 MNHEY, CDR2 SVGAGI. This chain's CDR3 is CASTSITSRETQYF. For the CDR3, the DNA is TGTGCCAGCACCTCGATTACTAGTCGGGAGACCCAGTACTTC.

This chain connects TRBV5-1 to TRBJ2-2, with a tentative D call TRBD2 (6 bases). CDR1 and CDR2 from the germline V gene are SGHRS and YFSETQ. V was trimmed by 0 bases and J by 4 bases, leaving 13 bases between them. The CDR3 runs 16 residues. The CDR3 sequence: CASSLAAGYGTGELFF. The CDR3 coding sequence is TGCGCCAGCAGCTTGGCGGCGGGATACGGCACCGGGGAGCTGTTTTTT.

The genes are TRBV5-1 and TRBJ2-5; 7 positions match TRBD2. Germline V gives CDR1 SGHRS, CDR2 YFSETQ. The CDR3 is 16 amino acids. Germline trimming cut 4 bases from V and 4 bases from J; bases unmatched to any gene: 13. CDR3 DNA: TGCGCCAGCAGCGATCCCTGGCGGGAGTATAGAGAGACCCAGTACTTC. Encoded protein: CASSDPWREYRETQYF. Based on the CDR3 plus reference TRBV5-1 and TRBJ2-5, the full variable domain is KAGVTQTPRYLIKTRGQQVTLSCSPISGHRSVSWYQQTPGQGLQFLFEYFSETQRNKGNFPGRFSGRQFSNSRSEMNVSTLELGDSALYLCASSDPWREYRETQYFGPGTRLLVL.

The CDR3 sequence: CASTLRTGDNYGYTF. The CDR3 DNA follows: TGTGCCAGCACTTTGCGGACGGGAGATAACTATGGCTACACCTTC. This chain joins TRBV5-6 and TRBJ1-2; no firm D call. The germline V and J ends were trimmed by 6 bases and 1 base, with 16 bases remaining between them. CDR1 and CDR2 (germline): SGHDT, YYEEEE. The length of the CDR3 is 15 residues.

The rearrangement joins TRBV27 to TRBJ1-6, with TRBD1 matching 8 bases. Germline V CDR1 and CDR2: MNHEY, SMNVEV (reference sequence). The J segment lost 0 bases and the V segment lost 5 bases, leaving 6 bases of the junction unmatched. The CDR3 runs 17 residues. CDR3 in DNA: TGTGCCAGCAGTATTCCAGGGGGCGGCTCCTATAATTCACCCCTCCACTTT. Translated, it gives CASSIPGGGSYNSPLHF.

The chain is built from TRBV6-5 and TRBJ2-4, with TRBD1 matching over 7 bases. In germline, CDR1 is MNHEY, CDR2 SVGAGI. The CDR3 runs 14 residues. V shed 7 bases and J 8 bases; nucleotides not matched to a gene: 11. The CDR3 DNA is TGTGCCAGCACCCAGACAGGGTCTGTATACATTCAGTACTTC. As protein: CASTQTGSVYIQYF.

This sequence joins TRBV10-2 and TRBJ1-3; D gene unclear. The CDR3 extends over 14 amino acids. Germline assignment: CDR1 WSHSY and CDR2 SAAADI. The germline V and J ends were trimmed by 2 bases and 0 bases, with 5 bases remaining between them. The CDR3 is CASSEGSSGNTIYF. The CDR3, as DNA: TGCGCCAGCAGTGAGGGGAGCTCTGGAAACACCATATATTTT.

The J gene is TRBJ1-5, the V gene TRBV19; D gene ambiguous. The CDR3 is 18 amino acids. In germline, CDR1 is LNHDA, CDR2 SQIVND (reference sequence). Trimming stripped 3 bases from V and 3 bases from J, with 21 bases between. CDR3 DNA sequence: TGTGCCAGTAGTATCGGGTCGGGCCGCCGTTTATTCAATCAGCCCCAGCATTTT. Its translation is CASSIGSGRRLFNQPQHF.

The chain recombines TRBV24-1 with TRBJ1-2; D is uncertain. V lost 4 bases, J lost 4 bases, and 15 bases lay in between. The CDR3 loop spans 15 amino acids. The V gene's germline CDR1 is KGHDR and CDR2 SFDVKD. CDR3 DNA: TGTGCCACCAGTGACTCCCGGACTGGCGGCTATGGCTACACCTTC. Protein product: CATSDSRTGGYGYTF.

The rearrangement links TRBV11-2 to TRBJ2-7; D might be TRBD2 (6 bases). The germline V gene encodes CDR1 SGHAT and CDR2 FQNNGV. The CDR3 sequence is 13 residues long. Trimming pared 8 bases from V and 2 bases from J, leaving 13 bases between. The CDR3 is CASRETFTYEQYF. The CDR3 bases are TGTGCCAGCCGGGAGACTTTCACCTACGAGCAGTACTTC.

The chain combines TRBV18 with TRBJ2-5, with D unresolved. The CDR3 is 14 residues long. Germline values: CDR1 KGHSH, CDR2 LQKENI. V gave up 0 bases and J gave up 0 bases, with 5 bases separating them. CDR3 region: CASSPPNNQETQYF. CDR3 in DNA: TGTGCCAGCTCACCACCAAACAACCAAGAGACCCAGTACTTC.

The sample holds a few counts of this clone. DNA of the CDR3: TGTGCCAGCAGTTCAACGGGGGGGAATGAGCAGTTCTTC. Encoded protein: CASSSTGGNEQFF. This chain links TRBV6-5 with TRBJ2-1; the match to TRBD2 covers 8 bases. The CDR3 is 13 residues long. Germline-derived CDR1 and CDR2 are MNHEY and SVGAGI. J gave up 7 bases and V 4 bases, and 3 bases lay outside the gene matches.

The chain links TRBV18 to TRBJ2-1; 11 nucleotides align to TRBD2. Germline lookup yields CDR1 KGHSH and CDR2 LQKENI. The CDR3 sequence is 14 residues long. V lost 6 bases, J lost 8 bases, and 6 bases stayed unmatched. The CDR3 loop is CASSPGLAGYEQFF. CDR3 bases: TGTGCCAGCTCTCCAGGACTAGCGGGCTATGAGCAGTTCTTC.

CDR3 bases: TGTGCCAGCAGCCAAGACTTTTTGGCGGATGAGCAGTTCTTC. Residues: CASSQDFLADEQFF. The chain links TRBV14 to TRBJ2-1; D gene ambiguous. Trimming left V 0 bases short and J 8 bases short, with 11 bases between. Germline V gene data show CDR1 as SGHDN and CDR2 as FVKESK. This CDR3 has 14 amino acids.

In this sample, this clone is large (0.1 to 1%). The DNA for the CDR3 is TGTGCCAGCAGACGCCACCCCGGGACAGCGACTGGAAACACCATATATTTT. This sequence encodes CASRRHPGTATGNTIYF. The chain combines TRBV28 with TRBJ1-3; 7 bases align to TRBD1. Trimming at V came to 6 bases and at J to 2 bases, leaving 13 bases not matched to a gene. CDR3 length: 17 residues. The germline CDR1 and CDR2 sequences are MDHEN and SYDVKM.

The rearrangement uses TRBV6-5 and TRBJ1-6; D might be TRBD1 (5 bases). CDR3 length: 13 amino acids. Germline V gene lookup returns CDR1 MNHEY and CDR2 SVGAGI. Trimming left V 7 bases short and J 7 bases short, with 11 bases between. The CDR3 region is CASTLGRNSPLHF. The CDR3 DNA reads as TGTGCCAGCACCTTGGGGCGAAATTCACCCCTCCACTTT.

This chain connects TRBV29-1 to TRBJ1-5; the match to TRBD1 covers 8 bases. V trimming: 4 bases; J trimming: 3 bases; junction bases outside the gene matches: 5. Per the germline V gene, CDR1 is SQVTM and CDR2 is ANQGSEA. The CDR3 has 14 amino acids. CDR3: CSVAGTGVNQPQHF. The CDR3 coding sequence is TGCAGCGTTGCGGGGACAGGCGTCAATCAGCCCCAGCATTTT.

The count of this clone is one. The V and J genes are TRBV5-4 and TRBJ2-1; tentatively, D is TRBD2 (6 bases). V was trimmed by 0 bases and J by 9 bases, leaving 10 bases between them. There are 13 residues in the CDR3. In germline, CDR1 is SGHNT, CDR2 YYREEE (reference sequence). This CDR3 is CASSLELAGEQFF. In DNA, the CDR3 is TGTGCCAGCAGCTTGGAACTAGCAGGTGAGCAGTTCTTC.

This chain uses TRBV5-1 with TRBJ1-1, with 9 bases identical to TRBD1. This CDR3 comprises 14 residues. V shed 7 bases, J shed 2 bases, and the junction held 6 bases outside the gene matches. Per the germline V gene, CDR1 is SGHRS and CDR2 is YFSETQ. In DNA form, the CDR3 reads TGCGCCAGCGGAAAGGGACAGGGAAACACTGAAGCTTTCTTT. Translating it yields CASGKGQGNTEAFF.

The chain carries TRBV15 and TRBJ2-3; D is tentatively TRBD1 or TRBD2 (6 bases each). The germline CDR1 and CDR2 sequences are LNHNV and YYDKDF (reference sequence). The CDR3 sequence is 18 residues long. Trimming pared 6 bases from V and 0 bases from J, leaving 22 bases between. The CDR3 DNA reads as TGTGCCACCAGGCCCACAGGGAGGATAACGACTAGCACAGATACGCAGTATTTT. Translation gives CATRPTGRITTSTDTQYF.

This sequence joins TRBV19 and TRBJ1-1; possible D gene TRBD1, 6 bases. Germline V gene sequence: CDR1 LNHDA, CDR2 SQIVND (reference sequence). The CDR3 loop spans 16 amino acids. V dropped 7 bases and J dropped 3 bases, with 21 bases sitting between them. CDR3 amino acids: CASTYSVGQMDTEAFF. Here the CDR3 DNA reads TGTGCCAGTACCTATTCCGTCGGACAGATGGACACTGAAGCTTTCTTT. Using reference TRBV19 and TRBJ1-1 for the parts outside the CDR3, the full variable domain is DGGITQSPKYLFRKEGQNVTLSCEQNLNHDAMYWYRQDPGQGLRLIYYSQIVNDFQKGDIAEGYSVSREKKESFPLTVTSAQKNPTAFYLCASTYSVGQMDTEAFFGQGTRLTVV.